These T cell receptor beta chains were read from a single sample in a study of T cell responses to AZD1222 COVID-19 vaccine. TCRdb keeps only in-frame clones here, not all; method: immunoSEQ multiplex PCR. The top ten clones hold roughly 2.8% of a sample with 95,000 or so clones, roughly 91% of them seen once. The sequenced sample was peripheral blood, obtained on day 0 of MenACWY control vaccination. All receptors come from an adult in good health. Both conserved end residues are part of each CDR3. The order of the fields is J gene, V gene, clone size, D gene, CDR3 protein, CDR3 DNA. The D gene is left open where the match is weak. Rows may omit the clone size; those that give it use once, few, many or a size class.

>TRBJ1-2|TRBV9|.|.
CASRLGRNYGYTF
TGTGCCAGCAGGTTGGGACGGAACTATGGCTACACCTTC
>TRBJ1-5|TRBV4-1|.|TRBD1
CASSQGLPGQVNQPQHF
TGCGCCAGCAGCCAAGGTCTCCCGGGACAGGTCAATCAGCCCCAGCATTTT
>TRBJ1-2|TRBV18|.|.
CASSPTQALGGYTF
TGTGCCAGCTCACCGACACAGGCCCTGGGCGGCTACACCTTC
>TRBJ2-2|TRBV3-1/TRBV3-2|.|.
CASSKGPGELFF
TGTGCCAGCAGCAAGGGGCCCGGGGAGCTGTTTTTT
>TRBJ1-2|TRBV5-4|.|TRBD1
CASSLDRGLGGYTF
TGTGCCAGCAGCTTGGACAGGGGGCTAGGAGGCTACACCTTC
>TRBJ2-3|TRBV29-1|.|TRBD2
CSASLAGGNTDTQYF
TGCAGCGCCTCCCTAGCGGGGGGGAACACAGATACGCAGTATTTT
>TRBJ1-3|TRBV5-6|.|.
CASSVGDTIYF
TGTGCCAGCAGCGTCGGTGACACCATATATTTT
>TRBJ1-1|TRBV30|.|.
CAWHRELKAFF
TGTGCCTGGCACAGGGAGTTAAAAGCTTTCTTT
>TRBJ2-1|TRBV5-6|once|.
CASSRYGTFPINEQFF
TGTGCCAGCAGCCGATACGGGACATTCCCTATCAATGAGCAGTTCTTC
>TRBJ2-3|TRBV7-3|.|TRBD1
CASSFSGTGHDTQYF
TGTGCCAGCAGCTTCTCCGGGACAGGGCACGATACGCAGTATTTT
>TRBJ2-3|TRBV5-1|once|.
CASTEGRIETDTQYF
TGCGCCAGCACTGAGGGACGAATAGAAACAGATACGCAGTATTTT
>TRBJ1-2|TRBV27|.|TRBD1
CASSGIGGYYGYTF
TGTGCCAGCAGTGGTATAGGGGGCTACTATGGCTACACCTTC
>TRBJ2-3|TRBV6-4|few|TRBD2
CASSDSPTSGGTDTQYF
TGTGCCAGCAGTGACTCCCCTACTAGCGGGGGGACAGATACGCAGTATTTT
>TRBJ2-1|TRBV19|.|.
CASSSERRLSYNEQFF
TGTGCCAGTAGTTCAGAGCGCCGTCTCTCCTACAATGAGCAGTTCTTC
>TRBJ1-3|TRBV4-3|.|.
CASSQVQTGGTIYF
TGCGCCAGCAGCCAAGTACAAACTGGGGGCACCATATATTTT
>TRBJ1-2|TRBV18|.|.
CASSPGRANYGYTF
TGTGCCAGCTCACCCGGGAGGGCTAACTATGGCTACACCTTC
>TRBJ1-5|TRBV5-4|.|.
CASSFSWYRGVDYSNQPQHF
TGTGCCAGCAGCTTTTCTTGGTACCGGGGGGTCGACTATAGCAATCAGCCCCAGCATTTT
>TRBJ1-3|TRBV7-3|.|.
CASSLGYSGNTIYF
TGTGCCAGCAGCTTGGGGTACTCTGGAAACACCATATATTTT
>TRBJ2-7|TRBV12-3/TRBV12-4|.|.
CASSLDQGYEQYF
TGTGCCAGCAGTTTAGACCAGGGCTACGAGCAGTACTTC
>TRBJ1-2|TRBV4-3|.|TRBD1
CASSQGSGRGHGYTF
TGCGCCAGCAGCCAAGGGTCGGGCAGGGGGCATGGCTACACCTTC
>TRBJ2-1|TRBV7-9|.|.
CASTTTGFGEQFF
TGTGCCAGCACCACTACGGGGTTTGGTGAGCAGTTCTTC
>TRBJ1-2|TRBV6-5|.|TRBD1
CASSRDRRYGYTF
TGTGCCAGCAGCCGGGACAGGCGCTATGGCTACACCTTC
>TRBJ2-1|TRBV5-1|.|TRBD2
CASSHDGGGANEQFF
TGCGCCAGCAGCCACGACGGCGGGGGGGCTAATGAGCAGTTCTTC
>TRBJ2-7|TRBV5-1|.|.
CASSLRTAYYEQYF
TGCGCCAGCAGCCTACGGACAGCATACTACGAGCAGTACTTC
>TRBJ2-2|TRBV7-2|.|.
CASIPGRTGELFF
TGTGCCAGCATCCCAGGGCGAACCGGGGAGCTGTTTTTT
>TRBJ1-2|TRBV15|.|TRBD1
CATSGYRGYGYTF
TGTGCCACCAGCGGCTACAGGGGCTATGGCTACACCTTC
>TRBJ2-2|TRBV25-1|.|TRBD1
CASSEEQGLNTGELFF
TGTGCCAGCAGTGAAGAACAGGGGCTCAACACCGGGGAGCTGTTTTTT
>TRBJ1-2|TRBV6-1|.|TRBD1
CASSEQPTGLGSGYTF
TGTGCCAGCAGCGAACAACCGACAGGGCTCGGGTCAGGCTACACCTTC
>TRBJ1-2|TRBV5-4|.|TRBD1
CASSRDSSNYGYTF
TGTGCCAGCAGCCGGGACAGCTCTAACTATGGCTACACCTTC
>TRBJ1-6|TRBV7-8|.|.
CASSTGGRSPLHF
TGTGCCAGCAGCACGGGGGGACGGTCACCCCTCCACTTT
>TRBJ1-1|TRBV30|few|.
CAWSSGGLNTEAFF
TGTGCCTGGAGTAGTGGAGGATTGAACACTGAAGCTTTCTTT
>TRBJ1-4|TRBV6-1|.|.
CASSEAPQGATNEKLFF
TGTGCCAGCAGTGAAGCACCCCAGGGAGCAACTAATGAAAAACTGTTTTTT
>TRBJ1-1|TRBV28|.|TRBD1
CASSFRGPVDTEAFF
TGTGCCAGCAGTTTTAGGGGGCCCGTGGACACTGAAGCTTTCTTT
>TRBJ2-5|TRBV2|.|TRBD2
CASSESIPGGFGETQYF
TGTGCCAGCAGTGAGTCAATTCCCGGGGGGTTCGGAGAGACCCAGTACTTC
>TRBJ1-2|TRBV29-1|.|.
CSVEAMRIVDYGYTF
TGCAGCGTTGAGGCCATGAGGATCGTGGACTATGGCTACACCTTC
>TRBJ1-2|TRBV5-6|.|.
CASSADYGYTF
TGTGCCAGCAGCGCCGACTATGGCTACACCTTC
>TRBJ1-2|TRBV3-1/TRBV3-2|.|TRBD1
CASSPRGQNFYGYTF
TGTGCCAGCAGCCCGCGGGGACAGAACTTCTATGGCTACACCTTC
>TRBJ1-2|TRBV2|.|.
CASSPSRGEVYGYTF
TGTGCCAGCAGCCCGAGCCGGGGGGAGGTCTATGGCTACACCTTC
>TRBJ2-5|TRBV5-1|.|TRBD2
CASSLGPTSGEETQYF
TGCGCCAGCAGCTTGGGGCCGACTAGCGGGGAAGAGACCCAGTACTTC
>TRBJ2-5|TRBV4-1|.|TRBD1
CASSTDRDRRSTQYF
TGCGCCAGCAGCACGGACAGGGACCGAAGGTCGACCCAGTACTTC
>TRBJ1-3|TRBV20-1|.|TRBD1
CSASALDRVGNTIYF
TGCAGTGCTAGTGCCCTGGACAGGGTAGGAAACACCATATATTTT
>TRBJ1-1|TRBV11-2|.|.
CAWGPSNTEAFF
TGTGCCTGGGGGCCGTCGAACACTGAAGCTTTCTTT
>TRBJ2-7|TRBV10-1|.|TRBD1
CASSAQGASEQYF
TGCGCCAGCTCTGCTCAGGGGGCTAGCGAGCAGTACTTC
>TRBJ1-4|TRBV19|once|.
CASSSQGSPNEKLFF
TGTGCCAGTAGTAGTCAGGGATCCCCCAACGAAAAACTGTTTTTT
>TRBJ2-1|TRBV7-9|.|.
CASSLVDVGGEQFF
TGTGCCAGCAGCTTAGTCGATGTAGGAGGTGAGCAGTTCTTC
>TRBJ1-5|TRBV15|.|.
CATSRDRPANQPQHF
TGTGCCACCAGCAGAGATAGGCCAGCAAATCAGCCCCAGCATTTT
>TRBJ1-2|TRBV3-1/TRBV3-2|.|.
CATSDGSNYGYTF
TGTGCCACCTCGGACGGATCTAACTATGGCTACACCTTC
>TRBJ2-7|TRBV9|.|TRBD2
CASSVAPSGGPYEQYF
TGTGCCAGCAGCGTAGCTCCCAGCGGGGGACCCTACGAGCAGTACTTC
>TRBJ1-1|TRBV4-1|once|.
CASSQMTVLNTEAFF
TGCGCCAGCAGCCAAATGACAGTATTGAACACTGAAGCTTTCTTT
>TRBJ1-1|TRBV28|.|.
CASSKRGGPTEAFF
TGTGCCAGCAGTAAAAGGGGGGGTCCCACTGAAGCTTTCTTT